The 19 T cell receptor beta chains listed next were all sequenced from one sample in a study of spatial heterogeneity in lung cancer. TCRdb passed the 5' RACE reads through MiXCR, listing each CDR3 protein once. The sample yields roughly 80,000 distinct CDR3 sequences, 10% to 15% seen once. Time point given: sample taken at primary tumor resection. In each case, whole RNA from tumor, nontumor lung or frozen PBMC was sequenced unsorted. Sequencing used PBMCs, obtained at surgery. All receptors derive from a male donor with early-stage non-small cell lung cancer.

The chain combines TRBV15 with TRBJ2-3; possible D gene TRBD2, 5 bases. Germline values: CDR1 LNHNV, CDR2 YYDKDF (reference sequence). The CDR3 length is 13 residues. V was trimmed by 3 bases and J by 10 bases, leaving 14 bases between them. This CDR3 is CATSSEAVDSQYF. CDR3 coding DNA: TGTGCCACCAGCAGCGAGGCTGTGGACTCGCAGTATTTT.

There are many counts of this clonotype. V is TRBV20-1 and J is TRBJ2-1, with D perhaps TRBD1 or TRBD2 (5 bases each). The CDR3 has 15 amino acids. Looked up from germline, CDR1 is DFQATT and CDR2 is SNEGSKA (reference sequence). V was pared by 0 bases and J by 9 bases, with 18 bases between. The CDR3 bases are TGCAGTGCTAGAGATGCCGGGACCCCTTACGGTGAGCAGTTCTTC. This gives the protein CSARDAGTPYGEQFF.

This clonotype has ten or more counts. V and J are TRBV5-5 and TRBJ1-5, with D possibly being TRBD1 (5 bases). Germline-derived CDR1 and CDR2 are SGHKS and YYEKEE (reference sequence). This CDR3 region has 16 residues. Between the trimmed V and J ends, which lost 3 bases and 1 base, there was a span of 14 bases. CDR3 sequence: CASSWSSGSSNQPQHF. CDR3 in DNA: TGTGCCAGCAGCTGGTCCTCAGGGTCGAGCAATCAGCCCCAGCATTTT.

This clonotype was seen at least ten times. The chain employs TRBV28 and TRBJ1-1; 8 bases fit TRBD1. From germline, CDR1 is MDHEN and CDR2 SYDVKM. The length of the CDR3 is 13 residues. Trimming took 8 bases from V and 6 from J; bases not matched to a gene: 8. The DNA for the CDR3 is TGTGCCAGCGCGTATCCAGGGGGCTCTGAAGCTTTCTTT. Protein: CASAYPGGSEAFF.

The sample holds a few counts of this clonotype. This rearrangement joins TRBV3-1 to TRBJ1-2; D not resolved. Germline-derived CDR1 and CDR2 are LGHDT and YNNKEL (reference sequence). The CDR3 has 13 amino acids. V dropped 0 bases and J dropped 4 bases, with 6 bases sitting between them. The CDR3 loop is CASSQEDFYGYTF. CDR3 DNA sequence: TGTGCCAGCAGCCAAGAGGACTTCTATGGCTACACCTTC. The full variable domain, with the rest looked up from reference TRBV3-1 and TRBJ1-2, is DTAVSQTPKYLVTQMGNDKSIKCEQNLGHDTMYWYKQDSKKFLKIMFSYNNKELIINETVPNRFSPKSPDKAHLNLHINSLELGDSAVYFCASSQEDFYGYTFGSGTRLTVV.

DNA for the CDR3: TGCAGCGTTGAATCCGAAGCTGAGCAGTTCTTC. Translated: CSVESEAEQFF. This chain uses TRBV29-1 with TRBJ2-1; no definite D call. CDR3 length equals 11 residues. The germline V and J ends were trimmed by 2 bases and 9 bases, with 8 bases remaining between them. Germline assignment: CDR1 SQVTM and CDR2 ANQGSEA.

The rearrangement links TRBV7-9 to TRBJ1-1; 7 positions agree with TRBD1. The length of the CDR3 is 12 residues. The trim removed 5 bases at V and 6 bases at J, leaving 3 bases unmatched. CDR1 SEHNR and CDR2 FQNEAQ come from the germline V gene (reference sequence). This CDR3 reads CASSLGTAEAFF. Written as DNA, the CDR3 is TGTGCCAGCAGCCTGGGGACAGCTGAAGCTTTCTTT.

This clonotype ranks as medium-sized. This chain connects TRBV7-9 to TRBJ2-5; TRBD2 might be the D (8 bases). This CDR3 comprises 17 residues. V was clipped by 3 bases and J by 3 bases, with 20 bases between them. Germline loops: CDR1 SEHNR, CDR2 FQNEAQ (reference sequence). This CDR3 reads CASSLESGRDRKETQYF. For the CDR3, the DNA is TGTGCCAGCAGCTTGGAATCCGGGAGGGACAGAAAAGAGACCCAGTACTTC.

This clonotype came up many times. V and J are TRBV29-1 and TRBJ1-1, with 9 bases aligning to TRBD1. V lost 7 bases and J lost 5; bases outside the gene matches: 8. The CDR3 has 13 amino acids. Germline assignment: CDR1 SQVTM and CDR2 ANQGSEA. CDR3 residues: CSGKDRGVTEAFF. CDR3 DNA: TGCAGCGGGAAAGACAGGGGGGTTACTGAAGCTTTCTTT.

In its sample, this clonotype was seen a few times. The V gene is TRBV7-2, the J gene TRBJ2-3; 8 nucleotides align to TRBD2. CDR3 size: 16 residues. J lost 2 bases, V lost 1 base, and 5 bases had no gene match. The germline gives CDR1 SGHTA, CDR2 FQGNSA. CDR3 DNA sequence: TGTGCCAGCAGCTTAGGGTCAGCGGGGGTCACAGATACGCAGTATTTT. Translation: CASSLGSAGVTDTQYF.

This clonotype has a count of ten or more. The V gene is TRBV29-1, the J gene TRBJ1-1; 8 bases map to TRBD1. The V and J ends lost 6 bases and 4 bases, in that order; junction bases with no gene match: 10. Germline V gene lookup returns CDR1 SQVTM and CDR2 ANQGSEA. CDR3 length equals 14 residues. The CDR3 DNA sequence: TGCAGCGTGGACCTCCGGACAGGGACCACTGAAGCTTTCTTT. Protein sequence: CSVDLRTGTTEAFF.

This clonotype was detected only a few times. The CDR3 DNA reads TGTGCCAGCAGACCGGCACGGACAGGGGGATACAATGAGCAGTTCTTC. This codes for CASRPARTGGYNEQFF. The chain couples TRBV7-8 to TRBJ2-1; TRBD1 matches 10 bases. The germline gives CDR1 SGHVS, CDR2 FQNEAQ. V was pared by 6 bases and J by 4 bases, with 9 bases of the junction left unmatched. The CDR3 loop spans 16 amino acids.

The genes are TRBV19 and TRBJ1-5; 7 bases map to TRBD1. CDR1 is LNHDA and CDR2 is SQIVND in the germline V gene (reference sequence). The length of the CDR3 is 13 residues. V was clipped by 4 bases and J by 5 bases; unmatched bases: 2. The CDR3 loop reads CASSRDSHQPQHF. CDR3 in DNA: TGTGCCAGTAGTAGGGACAGTCATCAGCCCCAGCATTTT.

This clonotype was observed at least ten times. The J gene is TRBJ2-4, the V gene TRBV12-3 or TRBV12-4; possibly TRBD2 for D (6 bases). Trimming took 1 base from V and 6 from J, leaving 13 bases between them. The CDR3 sequence is 15 residues long. The CDR3 DNA is TGTGCCAGCAGTTTAGTGGCGGGGTCTAGAAACATTCAGTACTTC. It translates to CASSLVAGSRNIQYF.

This clonotype was observed many times. The chain recombines TRBV25-1 with TRBJ1-2; TRBD1 might be the D (5 bases). V was pared by 2 bases and J by 2 bases, with 6 bases between. CDR3 length: 13 amino acids. The germline V gene encodes CDR1 MGHDK and CDR2 SYGVNS. Here the CDR3 DNA reads TGTGCCAGCAGTGAAAGGGGAAACTATGGCTACACCTTC. Protein: CASSERGNYGYTF.

This clonotype was observed a handful of times. The rearrangement uses TRBV27 and TRBJ2-1, with D unclear. Trimming left V 3 bases short and J 9 bases short, with 6 bases between. In germline, CDR1 is MNHEY, CDR2 SMNVEV (reference sequence). The CDR3 extends over 11 amino acids. In nucleotides, the CDR3 is TGTGCCAGCAGTTTTAAAAGTGAGCAGTTCTTC. Translated: CASSFKSEQFF.

The chain carries TRBV9 and TRBJ1-1, with a possible D match to TRBD1 (5 bases). Germline CDR1 is SGDLS and CDR2 is YYNGEE. The CDR3 extends over 15 amino acids. V lost 0 bases and J 0 bases, leaving 9 bases between the germline ends. CDR3 coding DNA: TGTGCCAGCAGCGTAGGGGGCACTTTGAACACTGAAGCTTTCTTT. It encodes CASSVGGTLNTEAFF.

J is TRBJ1-2 and V is TRBV30; D ambiguous. The V gene lost 2 bases and the J gene lost 7 bases, with 14 bases spanning the gap. In germline, CDR1 is GTSNPN, CDR2 SVGIG (reference sequence). The CDR3 has 13 amino acids. The CDR3 nucleotides read TGTGCCTGGAGTCCACTTGGGGATGGTGGCTACACCTTC. It is translated as CAWSPLGDGGYTF.

This clonotype was counted many times. V is TRBV29-1 and J is TRBJ2-1, with D perhaps matching TRBD1 (5 bases). Between the trimmed V and J ends, which lost 4 bases and 0 bases, there was a span of 13 bases. Germline values: CDR1 SQVTM, CDR2 ANQGSEA. This CDR3 region has 15 residues. The CDR3 sequence is CSVADTLSSYNEQFF. CDR3 bases: TGCAGCGTTGCGGACACCTTGAGCTCCTACAATGAGCAGTTCTTC.